This T cell receptor (beta chain) was sequenced during a study of cytomegalovirus exposure and HLA in healthy donors. The donors were part of the validation cohort of roughly 110 subjects. That cohort was separate from the first cohort, which comprised roughly 670 subjects. Regarding the study as a whole: Altogether, 160 or so TCR beta chains were recorded as cytomegalovirus-associated.

In the case of this clone: Its target is not known.

The data were produced by immunoSEQ multiplex PCR, yet TCRdb's version contains in-frame clones alone and is incomplete. The sample yields tens of thousands of clones, about 82% seen once. Sequencing input: PBMCs. The receptor was derived from a man between 25 and 39 years old in good health and CMV-seronegative.

The CDR3: CASSVGGGHYGYTF. The CDR3 bases are TGTGCCAGCAGCGTAGGGGGGGGGCACTATGGCTACACCTTC. The gene calls are TRBV9 and TRBJ1-2, with D possibly being TRBD1 (6 bases). Deletions cut 0 bases from V and 3 bases from J, with 9 bases between. The CDR3 sequence is 14 residues long. Germline CDR1 and CDR2: SGDLS and YYNGEE.